Following are 32 T cell receptor beta chains from one sample sequenced in a study of blood T cell repertoires in COVID-19. Some clones are missing from TCRdb's copy, which holds only in-frame ones; the method was immunoSEQ multiplex PCR. The sample gives around 260,000 clones, roughly 89% of which show up once; around 0.84% is in the top ten. The sample was peripheral blood. The receptors derive from a man aged 25-45 years with acute or convalescent COVID-19.

The chain is built from TRBV5-5 and TRBJ2-3; TRBD1 matches at 7 bases. Germline-derived CDR1 and CDR2 are SGHKS and YYEKEE (reference sequence). The CDR3 is 16 amino acids. Trimming removed 0 bases from V and 1 base from J; junction bases left unmatched: 5. DNA of the CDR3: TGTGCCAGCAGCTTGGGGGCTACAGGGGGCACAGATACGCAGTATTTT. This sequence encodes CASSLGATGGTDTQYF.

As for this clone: The same CDR3 also results from other DNA sequences found in this sample. This chain connects TRBV9 to TRBJ1-3; D unresolved. CDR1 SGDLS and CDR2 YYNGEE come from the germline V gene. Trimming pared 0 bases from V and 0 bases from J, leaving 7 bases between. The CDR3 extends over 15 amino acids. For the CDR3, the DNA is TGTGCCAGCAGCGTAGGAGGTGTCTCTGGAAACACCATATATTTT. This translates into CASSVGGVSGNTIYF.

V gene TRBV19 combines with J gene TRBJ2-2; possibly TRBD1 for D (6 bases). The CDR3 is made up of 16 amino acids. Trimming shortened V by 8 bases and J by 3 bases, and 19 bases separated the two germline ends. Per the germline V gene, CDR1 is LNHDA and CDR2 is SQIVND (reference sequence). CDR3 DNA: TGTGCCAGTGGGGCTCGACAGGCCCCATACACCGGGGAGCTGTTTTTT. This sequence encodes CASGARQAPYTGELFF. Complete variable domain (other parts from reference TRBV19 and TRBJ2-2): DGGITQSPKYLFRKEGQNVTLSCEQNLNHDAMYWYRQDPGQGLRLIYYSQIVNDFQKGDIAEGYSVSREKKESFPLTVTSAQKNPTAFYLCASGARQAPYTGELFFGEGSRLTVL.

The table lists this clone with a few counts. The V and J genes are TRBV6-5 and TRBJ1-4, with TRBD1 matching over 7 bases. The length of the CDR3 is 15 residues. Trimming cost V 6 bases and J 4 bases; bases outside gene matches: 8. The V gene's germline CDR1 is MNHEY and CDR2 SVGAGI. The CDR3: CASRFPGQLNEKLFF. The CDR3 DNA reads TGTGCCAGCAGATTCCCGGGACAGCTTAATGAAAAACTGTTTTTT.

The V and J genes are TRBV28 and TRBJ2-7; 7 bases fit TRBD1. Per the germline V gene, CDR1 is MDHEN and CDR2 is SYDVKM. The trim removed 6 bases at V and 4 bases at J, leaving 9 bases unmatched. CDR3 length equals 14 residues. This CDR3 is CASRAGTALYEQYF. The CDR3 DNA reads as TGTGCCAGCAGGGCCGGGACAGCGCTATACGAGCAGTACTTC.

Worth noting for this clone: This same CDR3 is encoded by further DNA sequences in the sample. This chain links TRBV28 with TRBJ2-2; D gene uncertain. Germline V gene sequence: CDR1 MDHEN, CDR2 SYDVKM. The V end lost 5 bases, the J end lost 0 bases, and 10 bases lay between the germline ends. The length of the CDR3 is 15 residues. The CDR3 loop is CASSLTGTNTGELFF. The DNA for the CDR3 is TGTGCCAGCAGTCTAACCGGTACGAACACCGGGGAGCTGTTTTTT.

The chain uses TRBV14 and TRBJ2-7; no clear D gene. V was cut by 1 base and J by 3 bases, with 10 bases left in between. The germline gives CDR1 SGHDN, CDR2 FVKESK. The CDR3 runs to 14 residues. The CDR3 region is CASSQVPRSYEQYF. The CDR3 bases are TGTGCCAGCAGCCAAGTTCCTCGGAGCTACGAGCAGTACTTC. Complete variable domain (other parts from reference TRBV14 and TRBJ2-7): EAGVTQFPSHSVIEKGQTVTLRCDPISGHDNLYWYRRVMGKEIKFLLHFVKESKQDESGMPNNRFLAERTGGTYSTLKVQPAELEDSGVYFCASSQVPRSYEQYFGPGTRLTVT.

This chain joins TRBV10-3 and TRBJ1-1; the match to TRBD1 covers 9 bases. The CDR3 is 12 amino acids. J lost 9 bases, V lost 4 bases, and 3 bases had no gene match. Germline CDR1 is ENHRY and CDR2 is SYGVKD. In DNA form, the CDR3 reads TGTGCCATCAGTGTCGGGACAGGGCAAGCTTTCTTT. Translation gives CAISVGTGQAFF.

The chain joins TRBV3-1 (or the pseudogene TRBV3-2) to TRBJ2-2; TRBD1 aligns across 7 bases. Trimming took 6 bases from V and 6 from J; bases not matched to a gene: 13. Germline V gene data show CDR1 as LGHDT and CDR2 as YNNKEL (reference sequence). This CDR3 is built from 16 residues. For the CDR3, the DNA is TGTGCCAGCAGTCACTTCCGACAGGGCGGCTCCGGGGAGCTGTTTTTT. It is translated as CASSHFRQGGSGELFF.

Details on this clone: A read error may produce the germline difference seen at one junction end. The chain recombines TRBV28 with TRBJ1-5; 7 positions agree with TRBD1. Germline V CDR1 and CDR2: MDHEN, SYDVKM. The CDR3 consists of 16 residues. The CDR3 region is CASRIQGTGSTQPQHF. For the CDR3, the DNA is TGTGCCAGCAGAATACAGGGGACGGGGAGCACTCAGCCCCAGCATTTT.

This chain links TRBV20-1 with TRBJ1-2; unclear D gene. This CDR3 spans 11 amino acids. Germline V gene sequence: CDR1 DFQATT, CDR2 SNEGSKA (reference sequence). Trimming took 8 bases from V and 5 from J, leaving 12 bases between them. The CDR3 loop is CSLRYQYGYTF. CDR3 DNA sequence: TGCAGTCTTCGGTACCAATATGGCTACACCTTC.

This clone was found a few times. CDR3 nucleotide sequence: TGTGCCAGCAGCTGGCAGGGGGTGGACTATGGCTACACCTTC. This sequence encodes CASSWQGVDYGYTF. This rearrangement joins TRBV5-6 to TRBJ1-2; 7 bases are a match to TRBD1. The CDR3 extends over 14 amino acids. Trimming at V came to 3 bases and at J to 3 bases, leaving 5 bases not matched to a gene. Germline V gene sequence: CDR1 SGHDT, CDR2 YYEEEE.

The chain recombines TRBV28 with TRBJ2-3; D is possibly TRBD2 (6 bases). The CDR3 has 15 residues. The V end was cut by 8 bases, the J end by 0 bases, with 15 bases between. Germline CDR1 is MDHEN and CDR2 is SYDVKM. In DNA form, the CDR3 reads TGTGCCAGCCAAACCGCCGGGACTAGCACAGATACGCAGTATTTT. Translated, it gives CASQTAGTSTDTQYF.

This chain connects TRBV6-5 to TRBJ2-1; TRBD2 matches at 7 bases. Germline CDR1 MNHEY, CDR2 SVGAGI. J gave up 10 bases and V 6 bases, and 15 bases lay outside the gene matches. CDR3 length: 15 residues. The CDR3 loop is CASRPSGLRLEEQFF. In nucleotides, the CDR3 is TGTGCCAGCAGACCCTCGGGACTAAGGCTTGAGGAGCAGTTCTTC.

The CDR3 is CASSIGRDYSPLHF. The DNA of the CDR3 is TGTGCCAGTAGTATAGGCCGGGACTATTCACCCCTCCACTTT. The chain is built from TRBV19 and TRBJ1-6; weak D call: TRBD1 (5 bases). Trimming stripped 1 base from V and 8 bases from J, with 9 bases between. Germline V gene data show CDR1 as LNHDA and CDR2 as SQIVND (reference sequence). The CDR3 extends over 14 amino acids.

This chain joins TRBV27 and TRBJ1-2; TRBD1 might be the D (5 bases). This CDR3 is built from 15 residues. Germline loops: CDR1 MNHEY, CDR2 SMNVEV (reference sequence). Trimming removed 0 bases at V and 4 bases at J, with 12 bases between. The CDR3 loop is CASSLSPGMAYGYTF. DNA of the CDR3: TGTGCCAGCAGTTTATCCCCAGGGATGGCCTATGGCTACACCTTC.

This clone was seen just once. The chain has TRBV6-4 and TRBJ2-7; D might be TRBD2 (5 bases). V shed 11 bases and J shed 3 bases, with 17 bases lying between them. The CDR3 extends over 13 amino acids. The germline gives CDR1 MRHNA, CDR2 SNTAGT. For the CDR3, the DNA is TGTGCCCATCCGGGATCGACCCACTACGAGCAGTACTTC. Translation gives CAHPGSTHYEQYF.

V is TRBV28 and J is TRBJ1-4, with 9 positions matching TRBD1. V lost 4 bases to trimming and J lost 7 bases; unmatched junction nucleotides: 7. This CDR3 has 15 residues. CDR1 and CDR2 (germline): MDHEN, SYDVKM. The CDR3 protein is CASSSLQGAAEKLFF. The CDR3 coding sequence is TGTGCCAGCAGTTCTCTACAGGGGGCCGCTGAAAAACTGTTTTTT.

The chain has TRBV7-3 and TRBJ1-5; 8 bases line up with TRBD1. Unmatched junction bases numbered 5, after V lost 2 bases and J lost 2 bases. Looked up from germline, CDR1 is SGHTA and CDR2 is FQGTGA. The CDR3 consists of 16 residues. CDR3 bases: TGTGCCAGCAGCTTAGCAGGGGGCGCAGGCAATCAGCCCCAGCATTTT. Amino acids: CASSLAGGAGNQPQHF.

The V and J genes are TRBV3-1 (or the pseudogene TRBV3-2) and TRBJ1-1; possibly TRBD1 for D (6 bases). Trimming pared 3 bases from V and 7 bases from J, leaving 15 bases between. CDR1 is LGHDT, CDR2 YNNKEL, per germline (reference sequence). The CDR3 contains 14 residues. CDR3 coding DNA: TGTGCCAGCAGCCAGGCCAGGGGCGTAAATGAAGCTTTCTTT. This gives the protein CASSQARGVNEAFF.

The chain combines TRBV4-1 with TRBJ2-3; weak D call: TRBD2 (5 bases). With 1 base removed from V and 4 bases from J, the gap between germline ends came to 6 bases. This CDR3 comprises 13 residues. Germline loops: CDR1 MGHRA, CDR2 YSYEKL. The CDR3 loop reads CASSQARADTQYF. The CDR3 DNA sequence: TGCGCCAGCAGCCAAGCGAGGGCAGATACGCAGTATTTT.

There are a few counts of this clone. This sequence joins TRBV3-1 (or the pseudogene TRBV3-2) and TRBJ1-1; TRBD1 matches at 11 bases. This CDR3 has 14 residues. Per the germline V gene, CDR1 is LGHDT and CDR2 is YNNKEL (reference sequence). The junction had 3 bases not matched to a gene; V was cut back by 2 bases and J by 7 bases. CDR3 sequence (DNA): TGTGCCAGCAGCCAACGGGACAGGGGGTTTGAAGCTTTCTTT. Protein: CASSQRDRGFEAFF.

This clone was seen more than once but under ten times. The genes are TRBV5-1 and TRBJ2-5; a weak D match, TRBD2 (6 bases). This CDR3 has 13 residues. Trimming shortened V by 3 bases and J by 5 bases, and 11 bases separated the two germline ends. Germline V gene lookup returns CDR1 SGHRS and CDR2 YFSETQ. CDR3 residues: CASSSRGRETQYF. DNA of the CDR3: TGCGCCAGCAGCTCCCGAGGGAGGGAGACCCAGTACTTC.

J is TRBJ1-4 and V is TRBV3-1 (or the pseudogene TRBV3-2), with unresolved D. The CDR3 extends over 17 amino acids. V was pared by 4 bases and J by 6 bases, with 21 bases between. Germline V lookup: CDR1 LGHDT, CDR2 YNNKEL (reference sequence). The CDR3 is CASSPARGSALYEKLFF. CDR3 nucleotides: TGTGCCAGCAGCCCCGCGCGAGGGTCGGCACTATATGAAAAACTGTTTTTT.

This clone was observed at least ten times. The chain couples TRBV6-6 to TRBJ2-7; 9 bases align to TRBD2. The ends lost 6 bases at V and 2 bases at J; junction bases unmatched: 8. Germline CDR1 is MNHNY and CDR2 is SVGAGI (reference sequence). The CDR3 covers 15 residues. This CDR3 is CASSDSASGTYEQYF. The CDR3, as DNA: TGTGCCAGCAGCGACAGCGCTAGCGGGACCTACGAGCAGTACTTC.

The rearrangement links TRBV5-5 to TRBJ1-1; perhaps TRBD1 as D (5 bases). Germline lookup yields CDR1 SGHKS and CDR2 YYEKEE (reference sequence). This CDR3 is 13 amino acids long. Trimming shortened V by 4 bases and J by 7 bases, and 14 bases separated the two germline ends. CDR3 sequence: CASSRGFGYEAFF. In nucleotides, the CDR3 is TGTGCCAGCAGCAGGGGTTTTGGCTATGAAGCTTTCTTT.

This sequence joins TRBV9 and TRBJ2-2, with a tentative D call TRBD2 (7 bases). The CDR3 runs 16 residues. The germline CDR1 and CDR2 sequences are SGDLS and YYNGEE. The germline V and J ends were trimmed by 0 bases and 0 bases, with 9 bases remaining between them. The CDR3 spells CASSVAGGANTGELFF. CDR3 DNA: TGTGCCAGCAGCGTAGCGGGGGGCGCGAACACCGGGGAGCTGTTTTTT.

The chain is built from TRBV25-1 and TRBJ2-2, with TRBD1 identical over 8 bases. The V and J ends lost 5 bases and 5 bases, in that order; junction bases with no gene match: 7. In germline, CDR1 is MGHDK, CDR2 SYGVNS. CDR3 length equals 15 residues. The chain's CDR3 is CASSLQGGNTGELFF. CDR3 nucleotides: TGTGCCAGCAGTCTACAGGGGGGTAATACCGGGGAGCTGTTTTTT.

This chain uses TRBV7-9 with TRBJ1-2, with D perhaps TRBD1 (5 bases). Trimming removed 4 bases from V and 4 bases from J, with 16 bases in between. CDR1 is SEHNR, CDR2 FQNEAQ, per germline (reference sequence). The CDR3 extends over 15 amino acids. The CDR3 DNA is TGTGCCAGCAGCTCCAAAAGACAGACAGCCTATGGCTACACCTTC. It translates to CASSSKRQTAYGYTF. The full variable domain, rest sourced from reference TRBV7-9 and TRBJ1-2, is DTGVSQNPRHKITKRGQNVTFRCDPISEHNRLYWYRQTLGQGPEFLTYFQNEAQLEKSRLLSDRFSAERPKGSFSTLEIQRTEQGDSAMYLCASSSKRQTAYGYTFGSGTRLTVV.

This clone was counted between two and nine times. This sequence joins TRBV28 and TRBJ1-1; 8 bases match TRBD1. This CDR3 is built from 14 residues. In germline, CDR1 is MDHEN, CDR2 SYDVKM. Trimming removed 6 bases from V and 4 bases from J; junction bases left unmatched: 7. The CDR3 loop is CASRSYRGSTEAFF. The CDR3 nucleotides are TGTGCCAGCAGGAGTTACAGGGGGAGCACTGAAGCTTTCTTT.

The CDR3, as DNA: TGTGCCAGCAGCCAAAGGCGGGAGTCTTACAATGAGCAGTTCTTC. It codes for CASSQRRESYNEQFF. The chain couples TRBV3-1 (or the pseudogene TRBV3-2) to TRBJ2-1, with TRBD2 matching 7 bases. The J segment lost 4 bases and the V segment lost 2 bases, leaving 5 bases of the junction unmatched. The length of the CDR3 is 15 residues. CDR1 is LGHDT, CDR2 YNNKEL, per germline (reference sequence).

The V and J genes are TRBV5-1 and TRBJ2-3, with TRBD2 identical over 11 bases. CDR1 and CDR2 (germline): SGHRS, YFSETQ. There are 18 residues in the CDR3. J lost 2 bases, V lost 4 bases, and 12 bases had no gene match. The DNA for the CDR3 is TGCGCCAGCAGCCCCACTACACGACTAGCGGGACTCACAGATACGCAGTATTTT. Translated: CASSPTTRLAGLTDTQYF.